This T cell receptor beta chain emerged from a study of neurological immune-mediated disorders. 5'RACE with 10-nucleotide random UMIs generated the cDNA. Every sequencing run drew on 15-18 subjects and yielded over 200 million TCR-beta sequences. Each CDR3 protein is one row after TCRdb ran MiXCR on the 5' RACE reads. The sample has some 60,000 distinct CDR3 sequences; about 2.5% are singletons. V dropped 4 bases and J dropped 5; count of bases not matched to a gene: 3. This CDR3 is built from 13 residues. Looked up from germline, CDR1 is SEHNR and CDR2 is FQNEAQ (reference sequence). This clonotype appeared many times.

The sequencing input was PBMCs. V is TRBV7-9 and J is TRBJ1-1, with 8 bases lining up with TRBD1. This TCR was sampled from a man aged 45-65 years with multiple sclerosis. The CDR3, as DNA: TGTGCCAGCAGCTCAGGGGGCCGAACTGAAGCTTTCTTT. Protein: CASSSGGRTEAFF.